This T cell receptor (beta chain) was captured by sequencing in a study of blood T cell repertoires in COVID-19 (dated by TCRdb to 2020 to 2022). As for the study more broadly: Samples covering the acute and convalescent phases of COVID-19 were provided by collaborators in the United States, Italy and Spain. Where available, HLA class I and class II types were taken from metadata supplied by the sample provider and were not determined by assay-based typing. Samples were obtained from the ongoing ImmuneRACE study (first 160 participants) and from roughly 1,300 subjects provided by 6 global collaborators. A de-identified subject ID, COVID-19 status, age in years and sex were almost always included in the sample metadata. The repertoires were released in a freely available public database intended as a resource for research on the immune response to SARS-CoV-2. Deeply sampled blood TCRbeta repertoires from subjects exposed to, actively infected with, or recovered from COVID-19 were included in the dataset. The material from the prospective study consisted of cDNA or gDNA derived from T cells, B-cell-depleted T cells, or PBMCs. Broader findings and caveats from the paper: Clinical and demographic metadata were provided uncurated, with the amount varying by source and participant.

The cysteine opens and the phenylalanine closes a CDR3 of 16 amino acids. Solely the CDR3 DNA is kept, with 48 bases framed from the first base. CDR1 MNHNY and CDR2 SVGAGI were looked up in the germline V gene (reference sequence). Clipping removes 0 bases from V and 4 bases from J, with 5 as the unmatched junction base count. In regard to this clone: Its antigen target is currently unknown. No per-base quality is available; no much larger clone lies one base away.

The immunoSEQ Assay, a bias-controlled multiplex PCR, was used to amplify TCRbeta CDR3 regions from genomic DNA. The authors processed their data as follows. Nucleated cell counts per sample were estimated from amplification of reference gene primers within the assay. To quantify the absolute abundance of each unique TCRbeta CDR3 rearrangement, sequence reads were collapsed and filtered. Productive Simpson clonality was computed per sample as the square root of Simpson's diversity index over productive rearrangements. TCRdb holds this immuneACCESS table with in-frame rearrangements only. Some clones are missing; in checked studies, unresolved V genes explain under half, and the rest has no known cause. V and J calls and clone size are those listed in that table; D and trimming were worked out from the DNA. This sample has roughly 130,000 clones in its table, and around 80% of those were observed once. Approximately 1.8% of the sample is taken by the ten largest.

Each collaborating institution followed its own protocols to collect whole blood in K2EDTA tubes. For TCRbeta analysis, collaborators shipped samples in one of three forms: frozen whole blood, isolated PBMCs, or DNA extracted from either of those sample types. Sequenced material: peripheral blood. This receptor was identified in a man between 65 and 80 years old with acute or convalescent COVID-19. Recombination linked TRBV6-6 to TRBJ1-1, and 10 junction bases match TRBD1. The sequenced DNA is TGTGCCAGCAGTTACTCGACAGGGGGCGTTGGCACTGAAGCTTTCTTT. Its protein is CASSYSTGGVGTEAFF.